Following are 20 T cell receptor beta chains from one sample sequenced in a study of blood T cell repertoires in COVID-19. Sequencing was performed with immunoSEQ multiplex PCR; in TCRdb, only in-frame clones are kept and a portion is missing. The sample lists approximately 250,000 clones, around 82% occurring once. The sequencing sample was made of peripheral blood. The receptors derive from a human donor in a cohort sampled during active COVID-19.

This clone was found many times. This chain connects TRBV9 to TRBJ1-5; D unclear. Germline CDR1 SGDLS, CDR2 YYNGEE. The CDR3 contains 15 residues. V lost 1 base, J lost 4 bases, and 12 bases lay in between. This CDR3 is CASSVRPGQNQPQHF. CDR3 DNA: TGTGCCAGCAGCGTACGGCCTGGGCAAAATCAGCCCCAGCATTTT.

In this sample, this clone turned up a few times. V and J are TRBV6-5 and TRBJ1-6, with unresolved D. V was pared by 3 bases and J by 6 bases, with 3 bases between. The CDR3 length is 12 residues. CDR1 is MNHEY and CDR2 is SVGAGI in the germline V gene. The CDR3 protein is CASSYINSPLHF. DNA of the CDR3: TGTGCCAGCAGTTATATTAATTCACCCCTCCACTTT.

The CDR3 nucleotides read TGTGCCAGCAGCCGCGACAGGGGGGGCTACACCTTC. Amino acids: CASSRDRGGYTF. V usage is TRBV12-3 or TRBV12-4 and J usage is TRBJ1-2; 9 bases are a match to TRBD1. Unmatched junction bases numbered 4, after V lost 6 bases and J lost 8 bases. The CDR3 is made up of 12 amino acids.

The V call is TRBV5-1, the J call TRBJ2-5; 8 bases are shared with TRBD1. This CDR3 comprises 15 residues. Losses at the gene ends were 0 bases for V and 5 bases for J; bases not matched to a gene: 6. Germline V gene data show CDR1 as SGHRS and CDR2 as YFSETQ. The DNA of the CDR3 is TGCGCCAGCAGCTTGGGAAGGACAGGGCTGGAGACCCAGTACTTC. Encoded protein: CASSLGRTGLETQYF.

The rearrangement uses TRBV7-2 and TRBJ1-5, with TRBD1 as a possible D gene (5 bases). Germline CDR1 and CDR2: SGHTA and FQGNSA. This CDR3 comprises 15 residues. Trimming left V 0 bases short and J 4 bases short, with 10 bases between. The CDR3 DNA is TGTGCCAGCAGCTTAGCGCTACGGGGGAATCAGCCCCAGCATTTT. Protein: CASSLALRGNQPQHF.

The chain links TRBV6-5 to TRBJ2-3; maybe TRBD2 (5 bases). Trimming pared 5 bases from V and 10 bases from J, leaving 16 bases between. CDR1 and CDR2 from the germline V gene are MNHEY and SVGAGI. This CDR3 comprises 13 residues. CDR3 DNA sequence: TGTGCCAGCAGTCAACCGGGGTGGCAGTCGCAGTATTTT. Translated: CASSQPGWQSQYF.

The rearrangement joins TRBV5-1 to TRBJ1-1, with TRBD1 identical over 9 bases. CDR3 size: 14 residues. V lost 7 bases to trimming and J lost 3 bases; unmatched junction nucleotides: 7. Germline V CDR1 and CDR2: SGHRS, YFSETQ. For the CDR3, the DNA is TGCGCCAGCCGGAGACAGGGGGAGGACACTGAAGCTTTCTTT. Translation gives CASRRQGEDTEAFF.

The chain couples TRBV5-1 to TRBJ2-3; the match to TRBD2 covers 9 bases. This CDR3 has 16 residues. The germline gives CDR1 SGHRS, CDR2 YFSETQ. The J segment lost 3 bases and the V segment lost 4 bases, leaving 9 bases of the junction unmatched. The CDR3 protein is CASSLSGGLATDTQYF. The DNA for the CDR3 is TGCGCCAGCAGCCTATCCGGCGGACTAGCGACAGATACGCAGTATTTT. The full variable domain, completed using reference TRBV5-1 and TRBJ2-3, is KAGVTQTPRYLIKTRGQQVTLSCSPISGHRSVSWYQQTPGQGLQFLFEYFSETQRNKGNFPGRFSGRQFSNSRSEMNVSTLELGDSALYLCASSLSGGLATDTQYFGPGTRLTVL.

V gene TRBV6-5 combines with J gene TRBJ2-1, with a possible D match to TRBD1 (5 bases). V was trimmed by 2 bases and J by 4 bases, leaving 9 bases between them. Germline-derived CDR1 and CDR2 are MNHEY and SVGAGI. The CDR3 sequence is 14 residues long. CDR3 protein: CASSYRGKYNEQFF. The CDR3, as DNA: TGTGCCAGCAGTTACAGGGGAAAATACAATGAGCAGTTCTTC.

This chain uses TRBV7-6 with TRBJ2-2; D perhaps matches TRBD2 (6 bases). V lost 4 bases and J 11 bases, leaving 14 bases between the germline ends. Germline CDR1 is SGHVS and CDR2 is FNYEAQ. The CDR3 runs 13 residues. CDR3 nucleotides: TGTGCCAGCAGCTCGGGACTCAAAAGTGAGCTGTTTTTT. Residues: CASSSGLKSELFF.

This clone appeared a few times. The chain links TRBV29-1 to TRBJ2-1; 7 positions match TRBD1. This CDR3 comprises 14 residues. Losses at the gene ends were 7 bases for V and 3 bases for J; bases not matched to a gene: 9. Germline loops: CDR1 SQVTM, CDR2 ANQGSEA. This CDR3 is CSATGERRYNEQFF. CDR3 DNA: TGCAGCGCCACAGGGGAGCGCCGCTACAATGAGCAGTTCTTC.

This chain connects TRBV25-1 to TRBJ2-4; 7 bases agree with TRBD2. Germline CDR1 is MGHDK and CDR2 is SYGVNS. Trimming cost V 1 base and J 9 bases; bases outside gene matches: 3. The CDR3 sequence is 13 residues long. CDR3 nucleotides: TGTGCCAGCAGTGAATCGGGGGGTGGCATTCAGTACTTC. This encodes CASSESGGGIQYF.

The genes are TRBV5-6 and TRBJ1-2, with 7 bases fitting TRBD1. Germline V gene data show CDR1 as SGHDT and CDR2 as YYEEEE. With V trimmed by 0 bases and J by 1 base, 6 bases remained unmatched. CDR3 length equals 16 residues. The CDR3 DNA sequence: TGTGCCAGCAGCTTGGACAGGGGCGGTCGTAACTATGGCTACACCTTC. It encodes CASSLDRGGRNYGYTF.

The chain carries TRBV11-3 and TRBJ2-1; 10 nucleotides agree with TRBD2. Unmatched junction bases numbered 7, after V lost 2 bases and J lost 6 bases. Germline V gene lookup returns CDR1 SGHNT and CDR2 YENEEA. This CDR3 is built from 16 residues. The CDR3 coding sequence is TGTGCCAGCAGCTTATTCCCCAGCGGGGGGGGCAATGAGCAGTTCTTC. The encoded protein is CASSLFPSGGGNEQFF.

In its sample, this clone was seen a few times. This rearrangement joins TRBV4-1 to TRBJ1-2; 8 nucleotides align to TRBD1. The germline V gene encodes CDR1 MGHRA and CDR2 YSYEKL. With V trimmed by 4 bases and J by 8 bases, 24 bases remained unmatched. This CDR3 has 19 amino acids. In DNA, the CDR3 is TGCGCCAGCAGCCCACATACTTCCTCAAGCGGACAGGGTAAAGGGGGCTACACCTTC. Translating gives CASSPHTSSSGQGKGGYTF.

V usage is TRBV27 and J usage is TRBJ1-5, with 7 bases aligning to TRBD1. CDR3 size: 18 residues. Germline CDR1 reads MNHEY; CDR2 reads SMNVEV (reference sequence). J lost 0 bases, V lost 6 bases, and 14 bases had no gene match. Here the CDR3 reads CASSEKGQPMYSNQPQHF. CDR3 sequence (DNA): TGTGCCAGCAGCGAAAAGGGACAGCCCATGTATAGCAATCAGCCCCAGCATTTT.

This clone was counted once. This chain links TRBV7-6 with TRBJ1-2; 8 bases are a match to TRBD1. V was clipped by 5 bases and J by 4 bases; unmatched bases: 9. The V gene's germline CDR1 is SGHVS and CDR2 FNYEAQ. The CDR3 has 15 residues. The CDR3 is CASSIGQGDGYGYTF. CDR3 nucleotides: TGTGCCAGCAGCATCGGACAGGGCGATGGCTATGGCTACACCTTC.

The V and J genes are TRBV7-9 and TRBJ2-7; D is unresolved. The V and J ends lost 7 bases and 2 bases respectively, with 15 bases between them. The germline V gene has CDR1 SEHNR and CDR2 FQNEAQ (reference sequence). The CDR3 loop spans 14 amino acids. CDR3 sequence reads: CASTVLTNPYEQYF. CDR3 DNA: TGTGCCAGCACCGTACTTACGAACCCCTACGAGCAGTACTTC.

This CDR3 reads CASSLIAGGMKTQYF. In nucleotides, the CDR3 is TGCGCCAGCAGCTTAATAGCGGGAGGGATGAAGACCCAGTACTTC. V usage is TRBV5-1 and J usage is TRBJ2-5, with TRBD2 matching 11 bases. V shed 2 bases, J shed 6 bases, and the junction held 6 bases outside the gene matches. The CDR3 contains 15 residues. The germline V gene encodes CDR1 SGHRS and CDR2 YFSETQ.

The chain has TRBV6-5 and TRBJ1-2, with D possibly being TRBD1 (5 bases). This CDR3 is 15 amino acids long. Per germline, CDR1 MNHEY and CDR2 SVGAGI. V dropped 6 bases and J dropped 2 bases, with 16 bases sitting between them. The CDR3 sequence: CASSPRVGHNYGYTF. The CDR3 DNA reads as TGTGCCAGCAGCCCCAGGGTGGGGCACAACTATGGCTACACCTTC.